This T cell receptor (beta chain) derives from a study of T cells in Graves' hyperthyroidism and ophthalmopathy. In the study overall: Before any treatment, at initial diagnosis, peripheral blood was collected.

Exclusion of a patient resulted from uncontrolled infection, other autoimmune disease, pregnancy or lactation. RNA transcripts gave rise to amplified TCR beta CDR3 regions. Initially, a first-round RT-PCR of the TCR CDR3 employed the HTBI primer set. TCRdb reanalysed the multiplex PCR reads using MiXCR and keeps one entry per CDR3 protein. The profile shows approximately 530,000 distinct CDR3 sequences, 16% of them singletons. Germline assignment: CDR1 LGHDT and CDR2 YNNKEL (reference sequence). Trimming removed 3 bases at V and 4 bases at J, with 10 bases between. The CDR3 has 14 amino acids. The sample comprised blood. The chain links TRBV3-1 to TRBJ1-3; weak D call: TRBD1 (6 bases). The clonotype comes from a woman in her late teens or twenties with Graves' hyperthyroidism. CDR3 sequence reads: CASSQGAPGNTIYF. The CDR3, as DNA: TGTGCCAGCAGCCAGGGGGCTCCGGGAAACACCATATATTTT.